Listed below are T cell receptor beta chains from one sample, sequenced in a study of shared clonotypes between healthy human individuals. The repertoire was sequenced with immunoSEQ multiplex PCR; TCRdb's copy has only in-frame clones and lacks some. The sample records approximately 1,000,000 clones, 70% to 80% being singletons. Sequencing was carried out using memory CD4+ T cells from PBMCs. Receptors originate from a man aged 18 to 30 in good health. Some clones in this sample may be carry-over from other donors' samples. Both conserved end residues are part of each CDR3. The order of the fields is V gene, CDR3 protein.

V gene: TRBV5-1
CDR3 protein: CASSPPYDRFTDTQYF

V gene: TRBV15
CDR3 protein: CATSARQSFQETQYF

V gene: TRBV10-3
CDR3 protein: CAISESLRQSGYTF

V gene: TRBV11-2
CDR3 protein: CASSHTRNNEQFF

V gene: TRBV6-1
CDR3 protein: CASSPPATPQHF

V gene: TRBV5-1
CDR3 protein: CASRFPGLGITGELFF

V gene: TRBV5-1
CDR3 protein: CASSLWAGQGAQEQYF

V gene: TRBV29-1
CDR3 protein: CMSRGGLDSGANVLTF

V gene: TRBV5-1
CDR3 protein: CASSRTDSYEQYF

V gene: TRBV4-1
CDR3 protein: CASSQVGRTPSYGYTF

V gene: TRBV5-1
CDR3 protein: CASTIAEANTGELFF

V gene: TRBV27
CDR3 protein: CASRSGAYGVVGELFF

V gene: TRBV5-1
CDR3 protein: CASSLSWEGYTF

V gene: TRBV29-1
CDR3 protein: CSVEGNVDGYTF

V gene: TRBV11-1
CDR3 protein: CASSLYRGHGANVLTF

V gene: TRBV19
CDR3 protein: CASSWQRNQPQHF